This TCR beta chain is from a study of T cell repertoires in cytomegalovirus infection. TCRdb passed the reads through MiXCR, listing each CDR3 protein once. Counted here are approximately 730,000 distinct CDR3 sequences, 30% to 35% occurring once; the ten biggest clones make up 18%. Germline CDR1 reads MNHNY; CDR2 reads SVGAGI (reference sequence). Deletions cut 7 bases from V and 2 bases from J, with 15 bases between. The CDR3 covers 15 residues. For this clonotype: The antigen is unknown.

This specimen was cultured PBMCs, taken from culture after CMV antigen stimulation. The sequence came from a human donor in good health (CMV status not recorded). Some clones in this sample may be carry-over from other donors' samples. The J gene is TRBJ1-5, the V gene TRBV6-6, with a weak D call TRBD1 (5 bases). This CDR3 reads CASTLGGFGNQPQHF. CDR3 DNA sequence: TGTGCCAGCACCCTGGGGGGTTTTGGCAATCAGCCCCAGCATTTT.